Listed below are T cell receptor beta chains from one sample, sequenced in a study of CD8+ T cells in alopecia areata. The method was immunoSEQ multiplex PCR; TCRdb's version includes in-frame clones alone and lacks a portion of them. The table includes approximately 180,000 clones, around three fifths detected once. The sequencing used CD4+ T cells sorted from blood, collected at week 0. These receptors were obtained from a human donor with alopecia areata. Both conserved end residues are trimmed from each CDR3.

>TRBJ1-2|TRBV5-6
ASSSGGFYGYT
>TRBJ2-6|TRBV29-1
SVGYSGANVLT
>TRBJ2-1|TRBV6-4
ASSTIAGPYNEQF
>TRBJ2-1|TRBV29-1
SALPGGSRDEQF
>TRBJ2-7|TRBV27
ASSPRGRSYEQY
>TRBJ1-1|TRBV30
AWSVSQEAF
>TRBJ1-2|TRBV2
ASSEFGRGRDGYT
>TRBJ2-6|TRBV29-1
SVASGGLSGANVLT
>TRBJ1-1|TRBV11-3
ASSRGQGRRTEAF
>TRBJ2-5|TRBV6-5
ASSYSGRGETQY
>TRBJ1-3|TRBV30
AWTLGLARNTIY
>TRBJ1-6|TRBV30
AWSGGQGNSPLH
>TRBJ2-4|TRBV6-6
ASSYDGGSPIQY
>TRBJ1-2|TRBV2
ARRQGANYGYT
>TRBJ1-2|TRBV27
ASSPTGRDLYGYT
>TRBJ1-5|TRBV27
ASRPGTADNQPQH
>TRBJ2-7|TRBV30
AWSRGGWSSYEQY
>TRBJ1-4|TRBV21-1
AAAVKP
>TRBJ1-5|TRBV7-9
ASSLGGGARQPQH
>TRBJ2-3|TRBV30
AWSRMTGKYDTQY
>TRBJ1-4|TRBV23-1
ASSHFRDRATNEKLF
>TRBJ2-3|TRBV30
AWSEFSFSDTQY
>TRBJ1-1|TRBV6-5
ASSSTGNTEAF
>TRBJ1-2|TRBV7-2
ASRRTGNYGYT
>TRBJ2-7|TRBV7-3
ASSLNPGYEQY
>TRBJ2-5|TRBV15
ATSRDGVSETQY
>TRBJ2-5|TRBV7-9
ASSHQETQY
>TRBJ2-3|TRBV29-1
SVEATGQGTQY
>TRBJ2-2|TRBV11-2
ASSLALKLNTGELF
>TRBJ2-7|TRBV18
ASSLSSYEQY
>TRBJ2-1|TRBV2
ASSARDRPYNEQF
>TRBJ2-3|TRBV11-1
ASSPQWTDTQY